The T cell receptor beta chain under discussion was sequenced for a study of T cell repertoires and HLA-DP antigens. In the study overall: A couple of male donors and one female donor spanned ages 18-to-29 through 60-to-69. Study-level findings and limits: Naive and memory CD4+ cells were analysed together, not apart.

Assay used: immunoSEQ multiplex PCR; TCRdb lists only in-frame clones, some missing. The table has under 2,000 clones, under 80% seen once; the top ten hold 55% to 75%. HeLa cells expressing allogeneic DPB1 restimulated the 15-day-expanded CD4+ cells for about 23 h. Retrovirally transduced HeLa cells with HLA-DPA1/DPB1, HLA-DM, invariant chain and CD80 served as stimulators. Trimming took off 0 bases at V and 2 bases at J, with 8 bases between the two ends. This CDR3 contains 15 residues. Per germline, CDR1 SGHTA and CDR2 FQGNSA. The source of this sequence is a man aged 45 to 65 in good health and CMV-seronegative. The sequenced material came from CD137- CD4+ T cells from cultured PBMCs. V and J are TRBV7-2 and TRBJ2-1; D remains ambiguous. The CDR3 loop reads CASSLAGGTYNEQFF. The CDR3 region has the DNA TGTGCCAGCAGCTTAGCGGGTGGAACCTACAATGAGCAGTTCTTC.